The 30 T cell receptor beta chains reported below all come from one sample, sequenced in a study of blood T cell repertoires in COVID-19. Some clones are missing from TCRdb's copy, which holds only in-frame ones; the method was immunoSEQ multiplex PCR. The table lists around 180,000 clones, approximately 83% of them singletons, with 3% to 3.5% in the top ten. The sample consisted of peripheral blood. The source of these receptors is a man aged 55 to 70 with acute or convalescent COVID-19.

V is TRBV27 and J is TRBJ2-5, with 7 bases lining up with TRBD1. The junction had 6 bases not matched to a gene; V was cut back by 3 bases and J by 2 bases. The CDR3 is 15 amino acids. Germline CDR1 MNHEY, CDR2 SMNVEV (reference sequence). The CDR3 sequence is CASSFWDRQQETQYF. CDR3 nucleotide sequence: TGTGCCAGCAGTTTTTGGGACAGACAACAAGAGACCCAGTACTTC.

The chain joins TRBV4-1 to TRBJ1-5; the D gene is possibly TRBD1 (5 bases). Per germline, CDR1 MGHRA and CDR2 YSYEKL. This CDR3 is built from 16 residues. V was pared by 0 bases and J by 0 bases, with 9 bases between. This CDR3 is CASSQEAGHSNQPQHF. CDR3 nucleotides: TGCGCCAGCAGCCAAGAGGCAGGGCATAGCAATCAGCCCCAGCATTTT.

The rearrangement joins TRBV27 to TRBJ1-3; no reliable D call. The length of the CDR3 is 13 residues. V lost 6 bases, J lost 4 bases, and 10 bases lay in between. In germline, CDR1 is MNHEY, CDR2 SMNVEV (reference sequence). The CDR3 loop is CASRPTSGNTIYF. The CDR3, as DNA: TGTGCCAGCAGACCTACGTCGGGAAACACCATATATTTT.

The V call is TRBV6-6, the J call TRBJ2-1, with TRBD1 matching 9 bases. This CDR3 comprises 14 residues. Germline V CDR1 and CDR2: MNHNY, SVGAGI (reference sequence). With V trimmed by 7 bases and J by 6 bases, 7 bases remained unmatched. CDR3: CASTGTGSVNEQFF. CDR3 DNA sequence: TGTGCCAGCACCGGGACAGGGAGTGTCAATGAGCAGTTCTTC.

The CDR3 DNA follows: TGTGCCAGCTCACCACAACAGGGGCGGACTGCGAACACCGGGGAGCTGTTTTTT. This codes for CASSPQQGRTANTGELFF. The rearrangement uses TRBV18 and TRBJ2-2, with TRBD1 matching over 7 bases. Germline CDR1 and CDR2: KGHSH and LQKENI. The CDR3 is made up of 18 amino acids. V gave up 1 base and J gave up 0 bases; unmatched junction bases: 8.

The chain carries TRBV10-3 and TRBJ2-1; D possibly corresponds to TRBD2 (5 bases). Germline-derived CDR1 and CDR2 are ENHRY and SYGVKD. There are 13 residues in the CDR3. Trimming took 2 bases from V and 10 from J, leaving 12 bases between them. The CDR3 is CAISENVPGEQFF. The CDR3 DNA sequence: TGTGCCATCAGTGAGAACGTACCGGGAGAGCAGTTCTTC.

The J gene is TRBJ2-7, the V gene TRBV19; possible D gene TRBD1, 8 bases. The CDR3 is 15 residues long. V was clipped by 9 bases and J by 0 bases, with 18 bases between them. The germline CDR1 and CDR2 sequences are LNHDA and SQIVND (reference sequence). DNA for the CDR3: TGTGCCAGCGCAAAACAGGGGGGGAGCTCCTACGAGCAGTACTTC. Protein sequence: CASAKQGGSSYEQYF.

J is TRBJ1-1 and V is TRBV5-1; 8 nucleotides align to TRBD1. The junction had 8 bases not matched to a gene; V was cut back by 2 bases and J by 5 bases. This CDR3 region has 15 residues. Germline lookup yields CDR1 SGHRS and CDR2 YFSETQ. CDR3 sequence reads: CASSLHGRGQTEAFF. The CDR3 region has the DNA TGCGCCAGCAGCTTACATGGCAGGGGGCAAACTGAAGCTTTCTTT.

The V and J genes are TRBV6-6 and TRBJ1-2, with TRBD1 matching over 9 bases. This CDR3 is built from 14 residues. Per the germline V gene, CDR1 is MNHNY and CDR2 is SVGAGI (reference sequence). V lost 6 bases, J lost 5 bases, and 7 bases stayed unmatched. This chain's CDR3 is CASSDTGQGYGYTF. For the CDR3, the DNA is TGTGCCAGCAGCGATACGGGACAGGGATATGGCTACACCTTC.

The chain joins TRBV19 to TRBJ2-7; tentatively, D is TRBD2 (5 bases). CDR1 and CDR2 (germline): LNHDA, SQIVND (reference sequence). Trimming left V 1 base short and J 2 bases short, with 12 bases between. The CDR3 is 15 residues long. The CDR3 nucleotides read TGTGCCAGTAGTATAGCTGATAGCGTAACCTACGAGCAGTACTTC. Encoded protein: CASSIADSVTYEQYF.

V usage is TRBV27 and J usage is TRBJ2-1; D uncertain. V lost 6 bases to trimming and J lost 4 bases, with 13 bases between them. CDR1 and CDR2 (germline): MNHEY, SMNVEV (reference sequence). CDR3 length: 14 residues. CDR3 sequence reads: CASRTPLLYNEQFF. In nucleotides, the CDR3 is TGTGCCAGCAGGACTCCATTATTATACAATGAGCAGTTCTTC.

This rearrangement joins TRBV5-1 to TRBJ1-1, with D possibly matching TRBD1 (6 bases). Per germline, CDR1 SGHRS and CDR2 YFSETQ. The CDR3 has 12 amino acids. V was clipped by 1 base and J by 8 bases, with 9 bases between them. The CDR3 nucleotides read TGCGCCAGCAGCTTGCAACAGGGAGAAGCTTTCTTT. Residues: CASSLQQGEAFF. Using reference TRBV5-1 and TRBJ1-1 for the parts outside the CDR3, the full variable domain is KAGVTQTPRYLIKTRGQQVTLSCSPISGHRSVSWYQQTPGQGLQFLFEYFSETQRNKGNFPGRFSGRQFSNSRSEMNVSTLELGDSALYLCASSLQQGEAFFGQGTRLTVV.

This rearrangement joins TRBV7-9 to TRBJ2-7, with D perhaps matching TRBD1 (6 bases). V was trimmed by 1 base and J by 2 bases, leaving 6 bases between them. Looked up from germline, CDR1 is SEHNR and CDR2 is FQNEAQ (reference sequence). The CDR3 is made up of 13 amino acids. CDR3 coding DNA: TGTGCCAGCAGCTTAGGGACAGCCTACGAGCAGTACTTC. Its protein is CASSLGTAYEQYF.

This clone was recorded only once. The chain joins TRBV4-2 to TRBJ2-7, with TRBD2 matching over 11 bases. The CDR3 spans 15 residues. CDR1 is LGHNA and CDR2 is YNFKEQ in the germline V gene. V shed 4 bases, J shed 5 bases, and the junction held 7 bases outside the gene matches. The CDR3 is CASSLLAGGANEQYF. As DNA, the CDR3 is TGTGCCAGCAGCCTCCTAGCGGGAGGAGCCAACGAGCAGTACTTC.

This chain joins TRBV7-2 and TRBJ2-7; 7 nucleotides match TRBD2. The V gene's germline CDR1 is SGHTA and CDR2 FQGNSA. This CDR3 has 14 amino acids. V lost 6 bases, J lost 0 bases, and 5 bases stayed unmatched. In DNA form, the CDR3 reads TGTGCCAGCAGGCCTAGCGGTCTCTCCTACGAGCAGTACTTC. Its protein product is CASRPSGLSYEQYF.

This rearrangement joins TRBV5-6 to TRBJ1-5; TRBD1 might be the D (6 bases). The CDR3 length is 13 residues. V was shortened by 4 bases and J by 6 bases, with 11 bases between the two germline ends. Germline V CDR1 and CDR2: SGHDT, YYEEEE. The CDR3 region is CASSVRGFQPQHF. CDR3 nucleotide sequence: TGTGCCAGCAGCGTCAGGGGTTTTCAGCCCCAGCATTTT.

This clone has just one count. The chain links TRBV3-1 (or the pseudogene TRBV3-2) to TRBJ2-1, with D possibly matching TRBD1 (6 bases). CDR3 length: 15 amino acids. V lost 3 bases, J lost 8 bases, and 17 bases lay in between. Germline CDR1 reads LGHDT; CDR2 reads YNNKEL (reference sequence). The CDR3 sequence is CASSHRDTTMDEQFF. As DNA, the CDR3 is TGTGCCAGCAGCCATCGGGACACTACAATGGATGAGCAGTTCTTC.

V and J are TRBV2 and TRBJ1-5; D gene ambiguous. Germline-derived CDR1 and CDR2 are SNHLY and FYNNEI. The CDR3 consists of 12 residues. The germline V and J ends were trimmed by 5 bases and 6 bases, with 8 bases remaining between them. The DNA of the CDR3 is TGTGCCAGCAGTCGGGGTGGTCAGCCCCAGCATTTT. This encodes CASSRGGQPQHF.

This chain links TRBV5-1 with TRBJ2-7; 9 positions match TRBD1. The junction had 5 bases not matched to a gene; V was cut back by 5 bases and J by 2 bases. CDR1 and CDR2 from the germline V gene are SGHRS and YFSETQ. This CDR3 contains 14 residues. The CDR3 region is CASRTGGVAYEQYF. The CDR3, as DNA: TGCGCCAGCAGGACAGGGGGGGTGGCCTACGAGCAGTACTTC.

This chain uses TRBV4-2 with TRBJ2-4; 10 nucleotides align to TRBD2. V shed 0 bases and J 5 bases; nucleotides not matched to a gene: 4. Germline V gene sequence: CDR1 LGHNA, CDR2 YNFKEQ. This CDR3 spans 16 amino acids. As DNA, the CDR3 is TGTGCCAGCAGCCAAGACCCGGGACTAGCGCAAAACATTCAGTACTTC. It encodes CASSQDPGLAQNIQYF.

The table lists this clone with a count of one. The rearrangement uses TRBV2 and TRBJ1-1, with TRBD1 as a possible D gene (6 bases). The V and J ends lost 4 bases and 1 base respectively, with 7 bases between them. The CDR3 totals 13 residues. The germline V gene encodes CDR1 SNHLY and CDR2 FYNNEI. The CDR3 loop is CASSGRGNTEAFF. The CDR3 DNA sequence: TGTGCCAGCAGTGGCAGGGGGAACACTGAAGCTTTCTTT.

The chain is built from TRBV6-6 and TRBJ1-6; D gene ambiguous. This CDR3 spans 16 amino acids. Germline CDR1 is MNHNY and CDR2 is SVGAGI (reference sequence). The germline V and J ends were trimmed by 2 bases and 4 bases, with 12 bases remaining between them. CDR3: CASSYMADFYNSPLHF. For the CDR3, the DNA is TGTGCCAGCAGTTACATGGCGGATTTTTATAATTCACCCCTCCACTTT.

This clone was detected only a few times. The rearrangement links TRBV28 to TRBJ2-1, with D unresolved. CDR1 MDHEN and CDR2 SYDVKM come from the germline V gene. This CDR3 spans 16 amino acids. Trimming pared 2 bases from V and 4 bases from J, leaving 15 bases between. This CDR3 is CASSLKALPSYNEQFF. CDR3 nucleotides: TGTGCCAGCAGTTTAAAGGCCCTACCTAGTTACAATGAGCAGTTCTTC.

The rearrangement joins TRBV11-3 to TRBJ1-6; TRBD1 might be the D (5 bases). The germline V gene encodes CDR1 SGHNT and CDR2 YENEEA. The CDR3 length is 18 residues. The V and J ends lost 0 bases and 7 bases respectively, with 19 bases between them. This chain's CDR3 is CASSLDLKEGRGNSPLHF. The CDR3 nucleotides are TGTGCCAGCAGCTTAGATCTTAAGGAAGGGCGGGGGAATTCACCCCTCCACTTT.

As DNA, the CDR3 is TGTGCCAGCAGTTTAATACAGGGGGAGTCGGGGGCTTTCTTT. The encoded protein is CASSLIQGESGAFF. V and J are TRBV6-5 and TRBJ1-1, with 8 bases that match TRBD1. The germline gives CDR1 MNHEY, CDR2 SVGAGI. V was pared by 4 bases and J by 11 bases, with 12 bases of the junction left unmatched. The CDR3 contains 14 residues.

This clone came up a few times. This CDR3 is CASSRLAGNYEQYF. Here the CDR3 DNA reads TGTGCCAGCAGCCGGCTAGCGGGAAACTACGAGCAGTACTTC. V usage is TRBV5-6 and J usage is TRBJ2-7; 9 nucleotides line up with TRBD2. The V and J ends lost 4 bases and 3 bases, in that order; junction bases with no gene match: 5. The CDR3 sequence is 14 residues long. The germline V gene encodes CDR1 SGHDT and CDR2 YYEEEE.

The chain recombines TRBV5-5 with TRBJ2-7; 7 bases agree with TRBD2. V gave up 6 bases and J gave up 1 base; unmatched junction bases: 10. Germline V lookup: CDR1 SGHKS, CDR2 YYEKEE (reference sequence). The CDR3 length is 15 residues. The CDR3 DNA sequence: TGTGCCAGCACCCTGTTAGCGGGTCATTCCTACGAGCAGTACTTC. Amino acids: CASTLLAGHSYEQYF. Full variable domain (rest looked up from reference TRBV5-5 and TRBJ2-7): DAGVTQSPTHLIKTRGQQVTLRCSPISGHKSVSWYQQVLGQGPQFIFQYYEKEERGRGNFPDRFSARQFPNYSSELNVNALLLGDSALYLCASTLLAGHSYEQYFGPGTRLTVT.

The V call is TRBV7-2, the J call TRBJ1-6; 10 positions match TRBD1. The ends lost 5 bases at V and 7 bases at J; junction bases unmatched: 5. Germline loops: CDR1 SGHTA, CDR2 FQGNSA. The CDR3 runs to 15 residues. The CDR3 DNA reads TGTGCCAGCAGCCTCCGGGACAGGGGAAATTCACCCCTCCACTTT. Its protein is CASSLRDRGNSPLHF.

The chain links TRBV18 to TRBJ2-1; 11 bases line up with TRBD2. Germline V gene data show CDR1 as KGHSH and CDR2 as LQKENI. The CDR3 totals 16 residues. J was trimmed by 5 bases and V by 3 bases; bases with no gene match: 6. CDR3 sequence: CASSPPTSGKHNEQFF. The CDR3 bases are TGTGCCAGCTCACCCCCGACTAGCGGGAAACACAATGAGCAGTTCTTC.

J is TRBJ2-5 and V is TRBV20-1; 8 nucleotides agree with TRBD2. V shed 3 bases and J 5 bases; nucleotides not matched to a gene: 8. The CDR3 loop spans 14 amino acids. Germline lookup yields CDR1 DFQATT and CDR2 SNEGSKA (reference sequence). This CDR3 reads CSASILASGETQYF. CDR3 nucleotide sequence: TGCAGTGCTAGTATTTTGGCTAGCGGGGAGACCCAGTACTTC.